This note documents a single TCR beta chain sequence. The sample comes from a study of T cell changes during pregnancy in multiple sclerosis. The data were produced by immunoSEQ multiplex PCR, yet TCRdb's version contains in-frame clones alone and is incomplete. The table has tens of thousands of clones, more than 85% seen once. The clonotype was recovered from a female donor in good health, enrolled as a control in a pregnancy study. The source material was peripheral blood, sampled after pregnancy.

CDR3: CASSAPIGRGNTGELFF. Here the CDR3 DNA reads TGTGCCAGCAGTGCCCCCATCGGCAGGGGGAACACCGGGGAGCTGTTTTTT. The V call is TRBV9, the J call TRBJ2-2; weak D call: TRBD1 (6 bases). Trimming stripped 5 bases from V and 1 base from J, with 18 bases between. The CDR3 loop spans 17 amino acids. The V gene's germline CDR1 is SGDLS and CDR2 YYNGEE.